This T cell receptor (beta chain) was sequenced in a study of OX40 agonist ivuxolimab in advanced cancers. The assay was immunoSEQ multiplex PCR, and TCRdb's table has in-frame clones only and misses some. This sample has about 62,000 clones, with 65% to 85% found just once. At baseline, cycle 4 day 1, and cycle 7 day 1, blood was sampled. This CDR3 contains 15 residues. Trimming stripped 7 bases from V and 4 bases from J, with 19 bases between. From germline, CDR1 is SNHLY and CDR2 FYNNEI. Sequencing used CD4+ or CD8+ T cells sorted from blood, obtained in a trial of the OX40 agonist ivuxolimab. The V call is TRBV2, the J call TRBJ1-1; D is possibly TRBD1 (5 bases). The origin of this receptor is an adult with an advanced solid tumor such as melanoma, head and neck, liver or kidney cancer. The CDR3 nucleotides are TGTGCCAGCAATGCGGGGGGATGGGCGGGCACTGAAGCTTTCTTT. This gives the protein CASNAGGWAGTEAFF.